This T cell receptor (beta chain) originates from a study of Ad26.COV2.S vaccination and SARS-CoV-2 variants. In germline, CDR1 is MNHEY, CDR2 SVGAGI. CDR3 length equals 14 residues. With 7 bases removed from V and 2 bases from J, the gap between germline ends came to 15 bases. Stated treatment: 19 received Ad26.COV2.S at low or high dose, single or two shots; about five received placebo; per-sample allocation not given. Sampling took place 63 days after the first vaccine or placebo injection. Produced via immunoSEQ multiplex PCR; TCRdb's table is partial and in-frame only. The profile shows some 640,000 clones, around 90% of them singletons.

This TCR came from a person aged 18 to 59 who received the Ad26.COV2.S COVID-19 vaccine or a placebo. The chain joins TRBV6-5 to TRBJ2-7; D might be TRBD2 (7 bases). This specimen consisted of peripheral blood, obtained in a trial of Ad26.COV2.S vaccine versus placebo. The CDR3 sequence is CASNKGGPTYEQYF. In nucleotides, the CDR3 is TGTGCCAGCAACAAGGGGGGGCCCACCTACGAGCAGTACTTC.